This TCR beta chain derives from a study of shared T cell receptors in the human thymus. Sequencing used immunoSEQ multiplex PCR; TCRdb keeps in-frame clones, though not all of them. The sample has about 380,000 clones, around 93% seen once. Sequencing was done on a sample of thymocytes. The TCR was taken from a human donor.

CDR3 bases: TGTGCCAGCAGCCCCACGGGACAGGGCGCGGTAGAGACCCAGTACTTC. It specifies CASSPTGQGAVETQYF. The rearrangement uses TRBV7-9 and TRBJ2-5; 9 bases agree with TRBD1. The CDR3 spans 16 residues. Trimming removed 5 bases from V and 4 bases from J; junction bases left unmatched: 11. From germline, CDR1 is SEHNR and CDR2 FQNEAQ (reference sequence).